This T cell receptor (beta chain) is from a study of blood T cell repertoires in COVID-19. Turning to the study itself: Donors in the United States, Italy and Spain gave samples during acute or convalescent COVID-19. In each case, the material was cDNA or gDNA derived from T cells, B-cell-depleted T cells, or PBMCs.

Per the original methods: Reference gene primer amplification gave estimated nucleated cell counts. Only in-frame clones appear in the TCRdb table, and some are missing; sequencing was by immunoSEQ multiplex PCR. The DNA gave D and trimming, while V, J and clone size come from that table. The sample gives a few hundred thousand clones, 70% to 85% of which show up once; 3% to 3.5% is in the top ten. This CDR3 has 13 amino acids. V was trimmed by 6 bases and J by 0 bases, leaving 11 bases between them. In germline, CDR1 is SQVTM, CDR2 ANQGSEA. This clone came up once. V usage is TRBV29-1 and J usage is TRBJ1-1; D is uncertain. The sequenced material came from peripheral blood. This TCR was sampled from an elderly woman with acute or convalescent COVID-19. The CDR3 DNA reads TGCAGCGTCAAGCGGACGGTGAACACTGAAGCTTTCTTT. It is translated as CSVKRTVNTEAFF.